The rows below give T cell receptor beta chains drawn from one sample of a study of identical twins. TCRdb recomputed calls from the 5' RACE reads with MiXCR, one row per CDR3 protein. Of a few hundred thousand distinct CDR3 sequences listed, about 10% are singletons. Sequencing was carried out using naive T cells sorted from blood. The receptors were sampled from a woman in her forties or fifties in good health. Each CDR3 is given with its conserved first and last residue.

cdr3_aa j_call cdr3_length v_call
CSARTGWRTGELFF TRBJ2-2 14 TRBV20-1
CATSNWTSGRNSYEQYF TRBJ2-7 17 TRBV15
CSAITDIFSYNEQFF TRBJ2-1 15 TRBV20-1
CASSLRGSEAFF TRBJ1-1 12 TRBV11-1
CASKVYHEQFF TRBJ2-1 11 TRBV27
CAWSVGALDTEAFF TRBJ1-1 14 TRBV30
CASSHGQGGELFF TRBJ2-2 13 TRBV4-1
CASHPRTGYEQYF TRBJ2-7 13 TRBV11-2
CASSQRTGVGNEQFF TRBJ2-1 15 TRBV4-2
CATSLAGQGKNPEAFF TRBJ1-1 16 TRBV24-1
CASNLDRGNQPQHF TRBJ1-5 14 TRBV6-1
CATSSGKTDTQYF TRBJ2-3 13 TRBV24-1
CAISEMAGSGRNEQFF TRBJ2-1 16 TRBV10-3
CASSLGTRQIYNEQFF TRBJ2-1 16 TRBV5-1
CAWSAGSNEQFF TRBJ2-1 12 TRBV30
CASSYSGQGGVRDIQYF TRBJ2-4 17 TRBV6-6
CASSLTTSWAYNEQFF TRBJ2-1 16 TRBV27
CASSYGTGYTGELFF TRBJ2-2 15 TRBV6-5
CAISERGDTQYF TRBJ2-3 12 TRBV10-3
CSVGGNYEQYF TRBJ2-7 11 TRBV29-1